The 5 T cell receptor beta chains reported below all come from one sample, sequenced in a study of beta chain features in type 1 diabetes. As every portion of the isolated RNA was reverse transcribed, the sequencing read expressed TCRB transcripts. The protocol was immunoSEQ multiplex PCR, while the TCRdb copy is restricted to in-frame clones and leaves out a portion. The sample consists of around 430,000 clones, about 30% of them appearing once. Sequenced sample: naive CD4+ T cells from blood. The source of these receptors is a man younger than 30 in good health.

The sample holds a few counts of this clone. Other DNA sequences of this sample code for an identical CDR3. The chain recombines TRBV29-1 with TRBJ2-3; possible D gene TRBD1, 5 bases. Trimming left V 6 bases short and J 4 bases short, with 5 bases between. The CDR3 is 10 residues long. CDR1 is SQVTM and CDR2 is ANQGSEA in the germline V gene. The CDR3 region is CSVGADTQYF. The CDR3 DNA is TGCAGCGTAGGGGCAGATACGCAGTATTTT.

This CDR3 reads CASSQPVFGGSQYF. Written as DNA, the CDR3 is TGCGCCAGCAGCCAACCGGTATTCGGCGGGAGTCAGTATTTT. The rearrangement joins TRBV4-3 to TRBJ2-3; 7 bases align to TRBD2. The CDR3 spans 14 residues. Germline V gives CDR1 LGHNA, CDR2 YSLEER. J lost 12 bases, V lost 2 bases, and 11 bases had no gene match.

V is TRBV30 and J is TRBJ2-7; TRBD2 matches at 9 bases. The CDR3 totals 15 residues. Unmatched junction bases numbered 9, after V lost 1 base and J lost 5 bases. Germline-derived CDR1 and CDR2 are GTSNPN and SVGIG (reference sequence). In DNA, the CDR3 is TGTGCCTGGAGTGCCGGGACTAGCCGGTCGGACGAGCAGTACTTC. Its protein product is CAWSAGTSRSDEQYF.

A few counts support this clone. The rearrangement links TRBV29-1 to TRBJ2-5; TRBD2 matches 11 bases. Looked up from germline, CDR1 is SQVTM and CDR2 is ANQGSEA. The CDR3 extends over 13 amino acids. The V segment lost 5 bases and the J segment 4 bases; nucleotides outside the gene matches: 3. The DNA for the CDR3 is TGCAGCGTTCCCCTAGCGGGAGGAGAGACCCAGTACTTC. Translation gives CSVPLAGGETQYF.

The chain combines TRBV29-1 with TRBJ2-1, with TRBD2 matching over 9 bases. Germline CDR1 SQVTM, CDR2 ANQGSEA. This CDR3 is built from 14 residues. V shed 4 bases and J 2 bases; nucleotides not matched to a gene: 3. The CDR3 DNA sequence: TGCAGCGTTGTAGCGGGAGCGACCTACAATGAGCAGTTCTTC. Translating it yields CSVVAGATYNEQFF.